This TCR beta chain stems from a study of cytomegalovirus exposure and HLA in healthy donors. PCR involved 60 Vbeta and 13 Jbeta primers. The repertoire was sequenced with immunoSEQ multiplex PCR; TCRdb's copy has only in-frame clones and lacks some. The sample shows 150,000 or so clones, roughly 81% of them seen only once. Trimming left V 6 bases short and J 3 bases short, with 15 bases between. CDR3 length equals 15 residues. Germline V gene lookup returns CDR1 MNHNS and CDR2 SASEGT. The sample comprised PBMCs. V and J are TRBV6-1 and TRBJ1-5; perhaps TRBD1 as D (5 bases). This clonotype was obtained from a man aged 18-30 years in good health and CMV-seropositive. The CDR3 reads CASRKEIGVNQPQHF. CDR3 nucleotides: TGTGCCAGCAGAAAGGAGATAGGGGTCAATCAGCCCCAGCATTTT.